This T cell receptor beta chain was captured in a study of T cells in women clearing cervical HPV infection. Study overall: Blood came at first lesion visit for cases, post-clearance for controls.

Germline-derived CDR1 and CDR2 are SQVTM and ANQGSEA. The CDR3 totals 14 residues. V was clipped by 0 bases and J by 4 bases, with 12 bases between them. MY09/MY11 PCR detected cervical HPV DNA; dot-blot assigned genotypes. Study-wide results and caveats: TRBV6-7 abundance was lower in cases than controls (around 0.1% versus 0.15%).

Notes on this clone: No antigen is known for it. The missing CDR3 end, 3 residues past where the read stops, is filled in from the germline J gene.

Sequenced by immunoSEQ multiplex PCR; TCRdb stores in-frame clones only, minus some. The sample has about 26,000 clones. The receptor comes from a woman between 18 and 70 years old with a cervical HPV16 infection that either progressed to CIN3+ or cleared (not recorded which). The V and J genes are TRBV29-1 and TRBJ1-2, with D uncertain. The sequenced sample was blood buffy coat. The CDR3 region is CSVEDPPTSYGYTF. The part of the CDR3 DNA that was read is TGCAGCGTTGAAGATCCCCCCACCAGCTATGGC. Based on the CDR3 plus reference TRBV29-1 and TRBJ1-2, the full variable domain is SAVISQKPSRDICQRGTSLTIQCQVDSQVTMMFWYRQQPGQSLTLIATANQGSEATYESGFVIDKFPISRPNLTFSTLTVSNMSPEDSSIYLCSVEDPPTSYGYTFGSGTRLTVV.